The clone carrying this T cell receptor (beta chain) was seen many times. What it recognizes is unknown. The same CDR3 can be traced to other DNA sequences in this sample. Of the isolated RNA, all was reverse transcribed, and so the sequenced material was expressed TCRB transcripts. Libraries were prepared by immunoSEQ multiplex PCR; TCRdb keeps only in-frame clonotypes and omits some of them. The data hold around 330,000 clones, with 9.5% to 11% observed a single time. This record belongs to a study of beta chain features in type 1 diabetes. Notes on the study in general: A potential influence of HLA type upon TCRB rearrangement remained unresolved herein. Overrepresentation of cells with high TCR expression could result from cDNA sequencing.

The specimen was naive CD4+ T cells from blood. The sequence was obtained from a woman younger than 45 in good health.

The CDR3 sequence: CASSLQETQYF. The CDR3 DNA sequence: TGCGCCAGCAGCCTCCAAGAGACCCAGTACTTC. This rearrangement joins TRBV5-1 to TRBJ2-5; no clear D gene. CDR1 is SGHRS and CDR2 is YFSETQ in the germline V gene. Trimming removed 4 bases from V and 1 base from J, with 2 bases in between. CDR3 length: 11 amino acids.